This T cell receptor (beta chain) was sequenced during a study of T-cell reconstitution after alpha-beta-depleted transplantation in children. Unique molecular identifiers were used in preparing the TCRbeta library. A single record per CDR3 protein comes from TCRdb applying MiXCR to the PCR reads. The table has hundreds of thousands of distinct CDR3 sequences, 10% to 15% seen once. This clonotype occurred a few times. The receptor's source is a male patient under 18 who had a stem cell transplant for acute myeloid leukemia, so the T cells may come from the graft donor. Sequenced material: PBMCs, mostly from graft donor cells, taken 360 days after TCRalphabeta/CD19-depleted stem cell transplant.

The DNA for the CDR3 is TGCGCCAGCAGCGAGTCCCAGGGGAGTGCAGGACCGCAGTATTTT. Encoded protein: CASSESQGSAGPQYF. The chain has TRBV4-3 and TRBJ2-3; D is possibly TRBD1 (6 bases). V lost 5 bases, J lost 10 bases, and 22 bases lay in between. Per the germline V gene, CDR1 is LGHNA and CDR2 is YSLEER. The CDR3 extends over 15 amino acids.